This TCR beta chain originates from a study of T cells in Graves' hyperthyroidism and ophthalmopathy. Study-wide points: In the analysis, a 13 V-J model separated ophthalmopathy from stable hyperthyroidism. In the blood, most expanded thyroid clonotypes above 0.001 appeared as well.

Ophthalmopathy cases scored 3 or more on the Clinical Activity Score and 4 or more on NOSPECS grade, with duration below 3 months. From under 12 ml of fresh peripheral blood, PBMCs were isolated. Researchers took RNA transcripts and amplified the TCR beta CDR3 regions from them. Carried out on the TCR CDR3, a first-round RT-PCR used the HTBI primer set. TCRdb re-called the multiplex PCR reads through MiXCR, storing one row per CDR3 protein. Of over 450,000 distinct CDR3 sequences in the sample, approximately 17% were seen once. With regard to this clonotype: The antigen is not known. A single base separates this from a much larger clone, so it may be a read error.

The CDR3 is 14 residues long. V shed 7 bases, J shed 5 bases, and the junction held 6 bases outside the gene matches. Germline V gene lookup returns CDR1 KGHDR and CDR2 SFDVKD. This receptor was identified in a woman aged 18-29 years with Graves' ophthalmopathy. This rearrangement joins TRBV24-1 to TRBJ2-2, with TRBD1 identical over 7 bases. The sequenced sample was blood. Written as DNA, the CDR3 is TGTGCCACCAGCCAGGACAGGTTGACCGGGGAGCTGTTTTTT. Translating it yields CATSQDRLTGELFF.